This T cell receptor beta chain stems from a study of blood T cell repertoires in COVID-19. Study-level information: Samples came from the United States, Italy and Spain, spanning acute and convalescent COVID-19.

Per the original methods: Estimation of nucleated cell counts relied on the amplification of reference gene primers. Libraries were prepared by immunoSEQ multiplex PCR; TCRdb keeps only in-frame clonotypes and omits some of them. V and J calls and clone size are copied from that table; D and trimming were computed from the DNA. There are about 260,000 clones in the sample; approximately 81% occur only once, and 4.2% lies in the top ten. This CDR3 spans 15 amino acids. Germline CDR1 and CDR2: SGDLS and YYNGEE. With 4 bases removed from V and 7 bases from J, the gap between germline ends came to 15 bases.

The sequence came from a man aged 60 to 75 with acute or convalescent COVID-19. The chain joins TRBV9 to TRBJ1-6; a weak D match, TRBD1 (6 bases). The sample comprised peripheral blood. CDR3 protein: CASSPQDSENSPLHF. The CDR3 region has the DNA TGTGCCAGCAGCCCACAGGACAGTGAGAATTCACCCCTCCACTTT.